This record concerns one T cell receptor beta chain sequence. J lost 3 bases, V lost 7 bases, and 9 bases had no gene match. Per germline, CDR1 MNHEY and CDR2 SVGAGI. This CDR3 spans 15 amino acids. Original analysis: The assay estimated nucleated cells by amplifying reference gene primers. Sequencing was performed with immunoSEQ multiplex PCR; in TCRdb, only in-frame clones are kept and a portion is missing. That table furnishes V, J and clone size, whereas the DNA furnished D and trimming. The table shows just over 95,000 clones, with about 80% occurring only once. The data derive from a study of blood T cell repertoires in COVID-19. Study context: COVID-19 samples from acute and convalescent phases originated in the United States, Italy and Spain. T cells, B-cell-depleted T cells, or PBMCs provided the cDNA or gDNA that served as material.

V and J are TRBV6-5 and TRBJ1-1, with 9 bases aligning to TRBD1. The receptor's source is a man aged 55 to 70 with acute or convalescent COVID-19. Sample: peripheral blood. The CDR3 DNA reads as TGTGCCAGCAAGGGACAGGGCGCTTTGGACACTGAAGCTTTCTTT. Its protein product is CASKGQGALDTEAFF.